Following are 5 T cell receptor beta chains from one sample sequenced in a study of shared clonotypes between healthy human individuals. TCRdb keeps only in-frame clones here, not all; method: immunoSEQ multiplex PCR. The repertoire holds more than 2 million clones, about 94% seen once, with around 0.13% in the top ten. The sequencing sample was made of naive CD4+ T cells sorted from blood. Subset indicated: CD45RA+ positively selected. The receptors come from a man younger than 35 in good health.

This clone appeared a few times. The chain carries TRBV5-8 and TRBJ2-1; D is unresolved. Trimming took 4 bases from V and 4 from J, leaving 21 bases between them. Germline-derived CDR1 and CDR2 are SGHTS and YDEGEE. CDR3 length equals 17 residues. The CDR3 loop is CASSLDRYRTNYNEQFF. In nucleotides, the CDR3 is TGTGCCAGCAGCCTGGATAGATATAGGACCAATTACAATGAGCAGTTCTTC.

The chain is built from TRBV19 and TRBJ2-5; TRBD2 matches 9 bases. The CDR3 contains 16 residues. V was clipped by 7 bases and J by 1 base; unmatched bases: 10. Germline V gene data show CDR1 as LNHDA and CDR2 as SQIVND (reference sequence). Here the CDR3 reads CASMALPGLAQETQYF. The CDR3 DNA sequence: TGTGCCAGTATGGCTTTACCGGGACTAGCCCAAGAGACCCAGTACTTC.

The chain is built from TRBV4-3 and TRBJ1-2; D not certain. The germline gives CDR1 LGHNA, CDR2 YSLEER. Trimming cost V 0 bases and J 1 base, with 6 bases left between them. The CDR3 spans 14 residues. CDR3 sequence (DNA): TGCGCCAGCAGCCAAGATAGTTTTAACTATGGCTACACCTTC. This gives the protein CASSQDSFNYGYTF.

This chain joins TRBV10-3 and TRBJ1-4; no clear D. Trimming pared 4 bases from V and 1 base from J, leaving 10 bases between. CDR3 length equals 15 residues. The germline gives CDR1 ENHRY, CDR2 SYGVKD. CDR3 in amino acids: CAISGAGRTNEKLFF. In DNA form, the CDR3 reads TGTGCCATCAGTGGGGCGGGTCGAACTAATGAAAAACTGTTTTTT.

The chain couples TRBV19 to TRBJ1-1; D ambiguous. The V end lost 6 bases, the J end lost 2 bases, and 10 bases lay between the germline ends. Germline CDR1 reads LNHDA; CDR2 reads SQIVND (reference sequence). The CDR3 has 13 amino acids. CDR3 loop: CASSPGGNTEAFF. Here the CDR3 DNA reads TGTGCCAGTAGCCCCGGAGGAAACACTGAAGCTTTCTTT. The variable domain in full, with the rest retrieved from reference TRBV19 and TRBJ1-1, is DGGITQSPKYLFRKEGQNVTLSCEQNLNHDAMYWYRQDPGQGLRLIYYSQIVNDFQKGDIAEGYSVSREKKESFPLTVTSAQKNPTAFYLCASSPGGNTEAFFGQGTRLTVV.